The sequence of this T cell receptor (beta chain) was determined in a study of blood T cell repertoires in COVID-19. About the research overall: The origin of the acute and convalescent COVID-19 samples was the United States, Italy and Spain. T cells, B-cell-depleted T cells, or PBMCs supplied cDNA or gDNA.

The CDR3 is made up of 12 amino acids. Germline-derived CDR1 and CDR2 are SGHRS and YFSETQ. The germline V and J ends were trimmed by 2 bases and 7 bases, with 10 bases remaining between them. Per the study methods: Reference gene primer amplification yielded estimated nucleated cell counts. This table comes from immunoSEQ multiplex PCR, and its TCRdb copy is limited to in-frame clones, with some not included. V, J and clone size reflect that table, while D and trimming were determined from the DNA. The data hold hundreds of thousands of clones, with roughly 90% observed a single time. In this sample, this clone turned up once.

The sample taken for sequencing was peripheral blood. The sequence came from a woman in her twenties or thirties with active or convalescent COVID-19. V gene TRBV5-1 combines with J gene TRBJ2-7, with D tentatively TRBD2 (6 bases). The CDR3 sequence is CASSFVGGEQYF. DNA for the CDR3: TGCGCCAGCAGCTTCGTGGGGGGAGAGCAGTACTTC.